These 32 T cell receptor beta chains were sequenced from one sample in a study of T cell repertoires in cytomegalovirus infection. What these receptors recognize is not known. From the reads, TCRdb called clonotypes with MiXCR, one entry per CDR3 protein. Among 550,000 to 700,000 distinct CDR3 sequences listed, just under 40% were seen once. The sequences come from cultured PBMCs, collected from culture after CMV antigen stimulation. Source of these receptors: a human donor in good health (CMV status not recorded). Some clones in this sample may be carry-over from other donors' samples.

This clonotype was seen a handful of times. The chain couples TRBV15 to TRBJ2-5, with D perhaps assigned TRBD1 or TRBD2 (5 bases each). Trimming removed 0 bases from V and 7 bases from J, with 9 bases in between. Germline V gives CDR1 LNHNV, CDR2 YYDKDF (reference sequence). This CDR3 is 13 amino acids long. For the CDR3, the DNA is TGTGCCACCAGCAGAGAGGTGAGGGGGACCCAGTACTTC. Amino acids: CATSREVRGTQYF.

For the CDR3, the DNA is TGCAGCGTCGATGGGACAGGGGGTTTATGGACCCAGTACTTC. Residues: CSVDGTGGLWTQYF. The chain has TRBV29-1 and TRBJ2-5, with 11 bases matching TRBD1. The CDR3 runs 14 residues. The J segment lost 7 bases and the V segment lost 6 bases, leaving 10 bases of the junction unmatched. CDR1 SQVTM and CDR2 ANQGSEA come from the germline V gene.

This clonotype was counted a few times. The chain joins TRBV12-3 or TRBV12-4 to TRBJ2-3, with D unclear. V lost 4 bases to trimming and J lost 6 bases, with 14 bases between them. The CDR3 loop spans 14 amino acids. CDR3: CASSSLRREDTQYF. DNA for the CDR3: TGTGCCAGCAGTTCCTTACGGCGCGAGGATACGCAGTATTTT.

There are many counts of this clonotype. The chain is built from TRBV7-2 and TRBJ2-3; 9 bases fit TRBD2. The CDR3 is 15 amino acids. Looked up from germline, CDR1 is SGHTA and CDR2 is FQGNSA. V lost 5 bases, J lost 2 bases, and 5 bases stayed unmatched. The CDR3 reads CASSRAGGPTDTQYF. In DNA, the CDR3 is TGTGCCAGCAGCCGTGCGGGAGGGCCCACAGATACGCAGTATTTT.

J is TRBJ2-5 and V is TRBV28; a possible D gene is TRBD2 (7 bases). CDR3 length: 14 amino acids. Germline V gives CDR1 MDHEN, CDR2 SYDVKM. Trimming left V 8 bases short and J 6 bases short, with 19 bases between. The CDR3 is CASFGEGGLKTQYF. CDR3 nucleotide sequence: TGTGCCAGCTTCGGGGAGGGGGGGCTCAAGACCCAGTACTTC.

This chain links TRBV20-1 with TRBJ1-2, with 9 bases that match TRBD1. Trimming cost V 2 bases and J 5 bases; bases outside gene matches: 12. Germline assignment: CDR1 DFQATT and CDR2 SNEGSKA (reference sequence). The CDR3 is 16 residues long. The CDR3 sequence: CSARTPGQGTGYGYTF. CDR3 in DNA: TGCAGTGCTAGAACTCCGGGACAGGGAACAGGTTATGGCTACACCTTC.

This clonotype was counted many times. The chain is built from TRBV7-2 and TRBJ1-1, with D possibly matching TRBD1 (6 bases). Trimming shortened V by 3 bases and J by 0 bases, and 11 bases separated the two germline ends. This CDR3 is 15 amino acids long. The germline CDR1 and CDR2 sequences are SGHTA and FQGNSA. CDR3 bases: TGTGCCAGCAGCTTCACGACAGGAATGAACACTGAAGCTTTCTTT. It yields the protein CASSFTTGMNTEAFF.

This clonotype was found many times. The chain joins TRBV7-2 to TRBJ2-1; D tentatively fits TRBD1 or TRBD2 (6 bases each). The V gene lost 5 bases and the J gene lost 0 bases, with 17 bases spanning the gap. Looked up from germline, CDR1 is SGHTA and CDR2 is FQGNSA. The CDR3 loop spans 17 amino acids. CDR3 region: CASSLRGGGSSYNEQFF. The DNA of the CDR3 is TGTGCCAGCAGCCTCCGAGGGGGAGGTTCCTCCTACAATGAGCAGTTCTTC.

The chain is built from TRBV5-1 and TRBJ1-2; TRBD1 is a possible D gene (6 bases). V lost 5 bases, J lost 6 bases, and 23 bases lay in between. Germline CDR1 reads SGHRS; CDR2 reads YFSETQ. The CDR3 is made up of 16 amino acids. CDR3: CASRRGQLSVGDGYTF. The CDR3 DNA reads TGCGCCAGCAGAAGAGGACAGCTTTCTGTCGGGGATGGCTACACCTTC.

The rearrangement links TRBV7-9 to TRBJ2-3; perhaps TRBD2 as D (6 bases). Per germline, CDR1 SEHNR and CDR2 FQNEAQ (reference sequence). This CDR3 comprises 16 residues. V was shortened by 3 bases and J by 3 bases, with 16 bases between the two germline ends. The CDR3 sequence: CASSFGLRLATDTQYF. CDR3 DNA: TGTGCCAGCAGCTTTGGACTACGCCTCGCAACAGATACGCAGTATTTT.

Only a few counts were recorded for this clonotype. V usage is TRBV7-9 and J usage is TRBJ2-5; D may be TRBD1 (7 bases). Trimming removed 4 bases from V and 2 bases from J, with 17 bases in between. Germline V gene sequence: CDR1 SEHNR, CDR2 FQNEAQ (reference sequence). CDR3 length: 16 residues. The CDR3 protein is CASSSRAGQTQETQYF. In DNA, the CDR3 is TGTGCCAGCAGCTCCCGTGCGGGACAGACACAAGAGACCCAGTACTTC.

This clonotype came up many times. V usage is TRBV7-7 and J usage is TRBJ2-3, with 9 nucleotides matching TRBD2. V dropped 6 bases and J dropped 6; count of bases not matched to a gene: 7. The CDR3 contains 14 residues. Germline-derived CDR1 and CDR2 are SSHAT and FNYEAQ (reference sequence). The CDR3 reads CASSLSGGGDTQYF. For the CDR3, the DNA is TGTGCCAGCAGTCTTAGCGGGGGCGGGGATACGCAGTATTTT.

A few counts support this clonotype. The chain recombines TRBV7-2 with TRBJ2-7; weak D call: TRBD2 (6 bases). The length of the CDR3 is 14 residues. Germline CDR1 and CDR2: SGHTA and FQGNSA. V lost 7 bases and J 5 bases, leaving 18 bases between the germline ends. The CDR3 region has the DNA TGTGCCAGCACCCCAATGGGCGGGATTGACGAGCAGTACTTC. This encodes CASTPMGGIDEQYF. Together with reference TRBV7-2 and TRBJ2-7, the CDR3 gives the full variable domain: GAGVSQSPSNKVTEKGKDVELRCDPISGHTALYWYRQSLGQGLEFLIYFQGNSAPDKSGLPSDRFSAERTGGSVSTLTIQRTQQEDSAVYLCASTPMGGIDEQYFGPGTRLTVT.

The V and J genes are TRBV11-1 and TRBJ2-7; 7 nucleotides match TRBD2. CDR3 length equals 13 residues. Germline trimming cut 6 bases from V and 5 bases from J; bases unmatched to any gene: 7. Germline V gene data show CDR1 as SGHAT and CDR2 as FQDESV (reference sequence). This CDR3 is CASRPAGGNEQYF. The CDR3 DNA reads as TGTGCCAGCAGACCGGCCGGGGGGAACGAGCAGTACTTC.

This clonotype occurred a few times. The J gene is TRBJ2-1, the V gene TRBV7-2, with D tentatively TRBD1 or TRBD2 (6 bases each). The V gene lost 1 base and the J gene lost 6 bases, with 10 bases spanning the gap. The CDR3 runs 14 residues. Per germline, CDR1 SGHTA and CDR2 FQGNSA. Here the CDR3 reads CASSLGRDTNEQFF. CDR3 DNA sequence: TGTGCCAGCAGCTTAGGGCGGGACACCAATGAGCAGTTCTTC.

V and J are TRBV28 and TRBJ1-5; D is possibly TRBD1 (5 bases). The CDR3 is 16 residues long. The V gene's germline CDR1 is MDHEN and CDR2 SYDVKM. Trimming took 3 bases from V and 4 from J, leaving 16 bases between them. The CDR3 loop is CASSFWSQGPNQPQHF. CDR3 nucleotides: TGTGCCAGCAGTTTTTGGTCTCAGGGACCGAATCAGCCCCAGCATTTT.

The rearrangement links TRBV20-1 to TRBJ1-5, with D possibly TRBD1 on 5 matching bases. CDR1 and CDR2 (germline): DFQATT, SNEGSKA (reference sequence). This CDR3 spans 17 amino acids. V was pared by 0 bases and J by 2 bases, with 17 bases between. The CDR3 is CSARDRFRVFGNQPQHF. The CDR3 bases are TGCAGTGCTAGAGATCGGTTCAGGGTGTTTGGCAATCAGCCCCAGCATTTT.

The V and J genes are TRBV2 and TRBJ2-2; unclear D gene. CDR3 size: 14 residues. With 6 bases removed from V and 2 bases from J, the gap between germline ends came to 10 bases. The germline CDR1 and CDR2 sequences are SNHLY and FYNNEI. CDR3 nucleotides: TGTGCCAGCAGGGTAGCTTCAAACACCGGGGAGCTGTTTTTT. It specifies CASRVASNTGELFF. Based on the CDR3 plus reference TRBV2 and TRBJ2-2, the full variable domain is EPEVTQTPSHQVTQMGQEVILRCVPISNHLYFYWYRQILGQKVEFLVSFYNNEISEKSEIFDDQFSVERPDGSNFTLKIRSTKLEDSAMYFCASRVASNTGELFFGEGSRLTVL.

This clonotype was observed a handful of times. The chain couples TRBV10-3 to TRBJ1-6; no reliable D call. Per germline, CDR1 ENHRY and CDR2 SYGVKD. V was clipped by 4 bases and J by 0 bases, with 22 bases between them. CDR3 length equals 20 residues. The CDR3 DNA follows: TGTGCCATCAGTGCTTCTGGCCATGTGGGCTTTAGCTCCTATAATTCACCCCTCCACTTT. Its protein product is CAISASGHVGFSSYNSPLHF.

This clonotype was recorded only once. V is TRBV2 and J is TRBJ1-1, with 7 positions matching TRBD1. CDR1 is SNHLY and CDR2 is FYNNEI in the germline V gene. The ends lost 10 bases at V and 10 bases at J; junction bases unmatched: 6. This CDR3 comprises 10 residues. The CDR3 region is CATTTGRAFF. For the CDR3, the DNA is TGTGCCACCACGACAGGGAGAGCTTTCTTT.

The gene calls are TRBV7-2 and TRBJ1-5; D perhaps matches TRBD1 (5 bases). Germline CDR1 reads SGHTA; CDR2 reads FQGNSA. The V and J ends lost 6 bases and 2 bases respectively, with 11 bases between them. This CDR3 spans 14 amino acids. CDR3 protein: CASSKGPGNQPQHF. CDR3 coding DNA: TGTGCCAGCAGTAAGGGACCCGGCAATCAGCCCCAGCATTTT.

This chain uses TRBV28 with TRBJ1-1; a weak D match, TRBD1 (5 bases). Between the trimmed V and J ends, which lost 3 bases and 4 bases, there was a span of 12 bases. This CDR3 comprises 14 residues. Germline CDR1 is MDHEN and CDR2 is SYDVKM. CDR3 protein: CASSFAGPRTEAFF. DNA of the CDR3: TGTGCCAGCAGTTTTGCGGGACCCCGCACTGAAGCTTTCTTT.

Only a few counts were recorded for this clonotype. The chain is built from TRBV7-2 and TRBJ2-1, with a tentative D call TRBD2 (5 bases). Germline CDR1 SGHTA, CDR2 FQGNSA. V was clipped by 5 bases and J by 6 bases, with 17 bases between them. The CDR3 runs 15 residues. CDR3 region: CASSLFSGVGNEQFF. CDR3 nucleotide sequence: TGTGCCAGCAGCCTCTTTTCCGGGGTGGGCAATGAGCAGTTCTTC.

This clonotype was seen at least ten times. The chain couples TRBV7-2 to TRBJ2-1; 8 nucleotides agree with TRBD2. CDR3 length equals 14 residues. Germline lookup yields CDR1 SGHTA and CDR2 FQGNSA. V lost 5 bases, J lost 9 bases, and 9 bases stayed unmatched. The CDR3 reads CASSPSGGGGEQFF. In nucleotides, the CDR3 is TGTGCCAGCAGCCCGAGCGGGGGAGGGGGTGAGCAGTTCTTC.

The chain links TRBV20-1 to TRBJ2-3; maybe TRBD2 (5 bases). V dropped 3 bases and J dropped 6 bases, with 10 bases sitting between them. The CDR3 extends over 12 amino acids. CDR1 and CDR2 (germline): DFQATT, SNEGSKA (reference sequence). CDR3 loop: CSASGASDTQYF. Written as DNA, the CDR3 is TGCAGTGCTAGCGGAGCTAGCGATACGCAGTATTTT.

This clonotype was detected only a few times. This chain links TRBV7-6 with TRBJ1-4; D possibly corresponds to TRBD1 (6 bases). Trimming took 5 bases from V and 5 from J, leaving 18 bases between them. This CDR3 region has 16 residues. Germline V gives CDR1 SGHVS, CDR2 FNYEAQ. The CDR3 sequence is CASSQTPPGANEKLFF. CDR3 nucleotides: TGTGCCAGCAGCCAAACACCCCCAGGGGCGAATGAAAAACTGTTTTTT.

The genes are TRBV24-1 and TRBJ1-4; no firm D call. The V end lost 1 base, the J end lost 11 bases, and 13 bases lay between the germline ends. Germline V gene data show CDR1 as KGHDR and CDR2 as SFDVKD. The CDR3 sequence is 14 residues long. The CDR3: CATSDFDTGGKLFF. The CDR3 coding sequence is TGTGCCACCAGTGATTTCGATACGGGTGGGAAACTGTTTTTT.

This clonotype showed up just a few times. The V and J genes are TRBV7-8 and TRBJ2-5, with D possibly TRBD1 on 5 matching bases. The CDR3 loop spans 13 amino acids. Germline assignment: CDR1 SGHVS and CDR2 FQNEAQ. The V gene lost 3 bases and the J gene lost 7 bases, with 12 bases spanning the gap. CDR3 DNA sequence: TGTGCCAGCAGCTTCGTGGGGCCTCGGACCCAGTACTTC. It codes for CASSFVGPRTQYF.

CDR3 residues: CASSPRVTGPEAFF. Here the CDR3 DNA reads TGTGCCAGCAGCCCCCGGGTCACGGGCCCAGAAGCTTTCTTT. The rearrangement joins TRBV7-2 to TRBJ1-1; D gene uncertain. CDR1 and CDR2 from the germline V gene are SGHTA and FQGNSA. Trimming took off 5 bases at V and 8 bases at J, with 18 bases between the two ends. CDR3 size: 14 residues.

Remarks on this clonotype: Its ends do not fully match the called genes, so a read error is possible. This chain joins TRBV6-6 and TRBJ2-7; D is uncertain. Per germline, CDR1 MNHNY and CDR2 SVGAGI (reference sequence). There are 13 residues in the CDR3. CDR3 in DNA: TGTGCCAGCAGTTTGGACCACCAAACGCTCCCTCTCTTC. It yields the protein CASSLDHQTLPLF.

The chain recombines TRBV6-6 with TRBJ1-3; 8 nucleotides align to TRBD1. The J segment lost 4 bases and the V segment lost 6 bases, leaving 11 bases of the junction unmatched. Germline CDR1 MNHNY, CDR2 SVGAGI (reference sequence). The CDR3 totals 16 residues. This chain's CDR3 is CASRTPNRGGGNTIYF. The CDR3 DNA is TGTGCCAGCAGGACTCCCAACAGGGGGGGAGGAAACACCATATATTTT.

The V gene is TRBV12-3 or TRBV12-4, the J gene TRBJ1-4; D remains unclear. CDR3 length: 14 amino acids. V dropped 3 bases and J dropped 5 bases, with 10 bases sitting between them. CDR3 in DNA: TGTGCCAGCAGTTTTAGCAGCCCCAATGAAAAACTGTTTTTT. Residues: CASSFSSPNEKLFF.